These 32 T cell receptor beta chains came from one sample sequenced in a study of blood T cell repertoires in COVID-19. Only in-frame clones appear in the TCRdb table, and some are missing; sequencing was by immunoSEQ multiplex PCR. This sample has about 410,000 clones; approximately 89% occur once, and the top ten carry 1.5% to 1.8%. The sample comprised peripheral blood. The source is a woman aged 40-49 years with COVID-19, enrolled during active disease.

The J gene is TRBJ2-1, the V gene TRBV18, with unresolved D. Germline V lookup: CDR1 KGHSH, CDR2 LQKENI. With 2 bases removed from V and 4 bases from J, the gap between germline ends came to 6 bases. CDR3 length: 13 amino acids. CDR3 DNA: TGTGCCAGCTCACCAAGCGAGTACAATGAGCAGTTCTTC. Its protein product is CASSPSEYNEQFF.

The rearrangement links TRBV5-1 to TRBJ2-3, with D possibly TRBD1 on 6 matching bases. Germline-derived CDR1 and CDR2 are SGHRS and YFSETQ. Trimming left V 2 bases short and J 6 bases short, with 19 bases between. The CDR3 runs to 16 residues. CDR3 region: CASSFLGAGQEDTQYF. The CDR3, as DNA: TGCGCCAGCAGCTTCCTGGGGGCGGGTCAGGAGGATACGCAGTATTTT.

CDR3: CASSFAGAYYGYTF. Written as DNA, the CDR3 is TGTGCCAGCAGTTTCGCAGGGGCGTACTATGGCTACACCTTC. This rearrangement joins TRBV28 to TRBJ1-2; TRBD1 might be the D (6 bases). Germline CDR1 is MDHEN and CDR2 is SYDVKM. The CDR3 totals 14 residues. With 3 bases removed from V and 3 bases from J, the gap between germline ends came to 11 bases.

This chain uses TRBV19 with TRBJ2-3; a weak D match, TRBD1 (9 bases). The V end was cut by 4 bases, the J end by 2 bases, with 25 bases between. The CDR3 length is 19 residues. Germline V gene sequence: CDR1 LNHDA, CDR2 SQIVND (reference sequence). The CDR3 DNA reads as TGTGCCAGTAGTAAAGGACAGGGGTTCGGGGGGGGCGTCACAGATACGCAGTATTTT. Amino acids: CASSKGQGFGGGVTDTQYF.

The table lists this clone with a count of one. This chain uses TRBV5-1 with TRBJ1-5; 7 bases match TRBD1. Looked up from germline, CDR1 is SGHRS and CDR2 is YFSETQ. J lost 5 bases, V lost 0 bases, and 2 bases had no gene match. The CDR3 consists of 14 residues. This CDR3 is CASSLGDSYQPQHF. As DNA, the CDR3 is TGCGCCAGCAGCTTGGGGGACAGCTATCAGCCCCAGCATTTT.

This chain joins TRBV28 and TRBJ1-3; no firm D call. Per germline, CDR1 MDHEN and CDR2 SYDVKM. CDR3 size: 15 residues. V was cut by 6 bases and J by 2 bases, with 14 bases left in between. The CDR3, as DNA: TGTGCCAGCAGCTCCCGGCGGGAGGCTGGAAACACCATATATTTT. Translation: CASSSRREAGNTIYF.

The rearrangement uses TRBV6-5 and TRBJ1-5, with 8 nucleotides matching TRBD1. Per germline, CDR1 MNHEY and CDR2 SVGAGI. The CDR3 runs 14 residues. V was pared by 6 bases and J by 6 bases, with 7 bases of the junction left unmatched. CDR3 nucleotide sequence: TGTGCCAGCAGCCGACAGGGGTTCGGTCAGCCCCAGCATTTT. Translated: CASSRQGFGQPQHF.

J is TRBJ1-4 and V is TRBV7-2; 8 bases agree with TRBD1. This CDR3 is 14 amino acids long. The V and J ends lost 7 bases and 4 bases, in that order; junction bases with no gene match: 5. Germline CDR1 is SGHTA and CDR2 is FQGNSA. CDR3: CASNQQGGNEKLFF. Here the CDR3 DNA reads TGTGCCAGCAACCAACAGGGGGGTAATGAAAAACTGTTTTTT.

This chain joins TRBV4-2 and TRBJ2-7; D not resolved. The CDR3 sequence is 11 residues long. CDR1 is LGHNA and CDR2 is YNFKEQ in the germline V gene. Trimming removed 7 bases at V and 4 bases at J, with 8 bases between. The CDR3 spells CASNEEYEQYF. CDR3 coding DNA: TGTGCCAGCAACGAGGAGTACGAGCAGTACTTC.

The V call is TRBV5-1, the J call TRBJ2-7; possible D gene TRBD1, 6 bases. The CDR3 extends over 15 amino acids. Germline V gives CDR1 SGHRS, CDR2 YFSETQ. V was cut by 4 bases and J by 0 bases, with 14 bases left in between. CDR3 residues: CASSETGLRSYEQYF. The CDR3 bases are TGCGCCAGCAGCGAAACAGGGTTACGCTCCTACGAGCAGTACTTC.

The chain uses TRBV5-1 and TRBJ2-5; 7 positions agree with TRBD1. Trimming at V came to 0 bases and at J to 5 bases, leaving 7 bases not matched to a gene. Germline assignment: CDR1 SGHRS and CDR2 YFSETQ. This CDR3 contains 15 residues. DNA of the CDR3: TGCGCCAGCAGCTTGGGACAGGGAGTGTGGGAGACCCAGTACTTC. It translates to CASSLGQGVWETQYF.

This clone was counted once. This rearrangement joins TRBV2 to TRBJ1-1; 10 bases line up with TRBD1. CDR1 SNHLY and CDR2 FYNNEI come from the germline V gene. This CDR3 has 15 residues. Trimming removed 8 bases from V and 5 bases from J; junction bases left unmatched: 11. CDR3 protein: CASGPRDRGKTEAFF. CDR3 nucleotides: TGTGCCAGCGGCCCCCGGGACAGGGGCAAGACTGAAGCTTTCTTT.

The rearrangement links TRBV2 to TRBJ1-4; D perhaps matches TRBD1 (6 bases). From germline, CDR1 is SNHLY and CDR2 FYNNEI. The CDR3 loop spans 14 amino acids. V gave up 4 bases and J gave up 8 bases, with 14 bases separating them. The CDR3 protein is CASSGTGFGEKLFF. CDR3 DNA: TGTGCCAGCAGTGGAACAGGGTTCGGAGAAAAACTGTTTTTT.

This chain links TRBV5-1 with TRBJ2-1; 9 nucleotides line up with TRBD1. Germline assignment: CDR1 SGHRS and CDR2 YFSETQ. The CDR3 is made up of 15 amino acids. Trimming removed 4 bases from V and 8 bases from J; junction bases left unmatched: 10. This CDR3 is CASSPQGQGIDEQFF. The CDR3 region has the DNA TGCGCCAGCAGCCCTCAAGGACAGGGGATCGATGAGCAGTTCTTC.

The chain combines TRBV4-3 with TRBJ1-1; D uncertain. V was pared by 0 bases and J by 0 bases, with 8 bases between. The CDR3 has 15 amino acids. Germline CDR1 reads LGHNA; CDR2 reads YSLEER. CDR3 region: CASSQDEGMNTEAFF. In DNA, the CDR3 is TGCGCCAGCAGCCAAGATGAGGGCATGAACACTGAAGCTTTCTTT.

The chain uses TRBV2 and TRBJ2-2, with TRBD2 as a possible D gene (6 bases). The CDR3 runs 14 residues. V was pared by 6 bases and J by 2 bases, with 10 bases between. Germline CDR1 is SNHLY and CDR2 is FYNNEI. The CDR3 coding sequence is TGTGCCAGCAGGTGGGACTCCAACACCGGGGAGCTGTTTTTT. Translation: CASRWDSNTGELFF. The full variable domain, rest sourced from reference TRBV2 and TRBJ2-2, is EPEVTQTPSHQVTQMGQEVILRCVPISNHLYFYWYRQILGQKVEFLVSFYNNEISEKSEIFDDQFSVERPDGSNFTLKIRSTKLEDSAMYFCASRWDSNTGELFFGEGSRLTVL.

The rearrangement links TRBV29-1 to TRBJ1-4, with D hard to call. With 0 bases removed from V and 3 bases from J, the gap between germline ends came to 8 bases. Germline V lookup: CDR1 SQVTM, CDR2 ANQGSEA. This CDR3 contains 14 residues. The CDR3 reads CSVEEGVANEKLFF. The CDR3 DNA reads as TGCAGCGTTGAAGAGGGCGTCGCTAATGAAAAACTGTTTTTT.

This rearrangement joins TRBV9 to TRBJ1-3; D remains ambiguous. From germline, CDR1 is SGDLS and CDR2 YYNGEE. The CDR3 length is 17 residues. Trimming removed 0 bases from V and 4 bases from J, with 17 bases in between. CDR3: CASSVGVLGTTGNTIYF. CDR3 nucleotide sequence: TGTGCCAGCAGCGTAGGGGTTTTAGGAACTACCGGAAACACCATATATTTT. Looking up the rest from reference TRBV9 and TRBJ1-3 gives the full variable domain: DSGVTQTPKHLITATGQRVTLRCSPRSGDLSVYWYQQSLDQGLQFLIQYYNGEERAKGNILERFSAQQFPDLHSELNLSSLELGDSALYFCASSVGVLGTTGNTIYFGEGSWLTVV.

The chain recombines TRBV5-1 with TRBJ1-2; the D is unclear. Germline CDR1 reads SGHRS; CDR2 reads YFSETQ. The CDR3 runs 11 residues. V lost 4 bases and J lost 7, with 8 bases in between. The CDR3 loop is CASSPGSGYTF. In nucleotides, the CDR3 is TGCGCCAGCAGCCCCGGGAGTGGCTACACCTTC.

The rearrangement joins TRBV11-2 to TRBJ1-3; a weak D match, TRBD1 (5 bases). Germline loops: CDR1 SGHAT, CDR2 FQNNGV. The CDR3 consists of 14 residues. V was shortened by 8 bases and J by 4 bases, with 15 bases between the two germline ends. CDR3 DNA: TGTGCCAGCCAACCAGGGCCCCGGGGAAACACCATATATTTT. Amino acid sequence: CASQPGPRGNTIYF.

V gene TRBV13 combines with J gene TRBJ1-1, with a weak D call TRBD1 (6 bases). The V end was cut by 2 bases, the J end by 0 bases, with 10 bases between. Germline values: CDR1 PRHDT, CDR2 FYEKMQ (reference sequence). This CDR3 is built from 15 residues. The CDR3 loop reads CASSLPGEMNTEAFF. CDR3 nucleotide sequence: TGTGCCAGCAGCTTACCAGGGGAGATGAACACTGAAGCTTTCTTT.

V usage is TRBV10-3 and J usage is TRBJ1-6, with D perhaps matching TRBD1 (6 bases). The germline V gene encodes CDR1 ENHRY and CDR2 SYGVKD. The V and J ends lost 2 bases and 8 bases respectively, with 7 bases between them. The CDR3 is made up of 13 amino acids. This CDR3 reads CAISEAGDSPLHF. CDR3 bases: TGTGCCATCAGTGAGGCAGGGGATTCACCCCTCCACTTT.

In nucleotides, the CDR3 is TGTGCCAGCTCAACCCGGACAGGGGGCGAAGAAAAACTGTTTTTT. It specifies CASSTRTGGEEKLFF. V usage is TRBV18 and J usage is TRBJ1-4, with 11 bases fitting TRBD1. This CDR3 comprises 15 residues. After removal of 5 bases from V and 8 bases from J, the junction contained 7 bases not matched to a gene. CDR1 and CDR2 (germline): KGHSH, LQKENI.

The chain links TRBV19 to TRBJ2-1; D ambiguous. The CDR3 has 15 amino acids. V shed 3 bases and J shed 8 bases, with 17 bases lying between them. Germline V lookup: CDR1 LNHDA, CDR2 SQIVND (reference sequence). The CDR3 spells CASSIVPAIADEQFF. The CDR3 nucleotides are TGTGCCAGTAGTATTGTCCCGGCAATCGCGGATGAGCAGTTCTTC.

The chain has TRBV9 and TRBJ1-4; 7 bases align to TRBD1. Trimming took 1 base from V and 4 from J; bases not matched to a gene: 7. The CDR3 loop spans 16 amino acids. The germline V gene encodes CDR1 SGDLS and CDR2 YYNGEE. CDR3 sequence (DNA): TGTGCCAGCAGCGTAACTCCCGGGACAGTTAATGAAAAACTGTTTTTT. It codes for CASSVTPGTVNEKLFF.

The rearrangement joins TRBV9 to TRBJ1-1, with 10 bases matching TRBD1. This CDR3 has 15 residues. Trimming removed 1 base from V and 2 bases from J; junction bases left unmatched: 2. CDR1 and CDR2 (germline): SGDLS, YYNGEE. This CDR3 reads CASSVLTGGNTEAFF. DNA for the CDR3: TGTGCCAGCAGCGTACTGACAGGGGGCAACACTGAAGCTTTCTTT.

This chain connects TRBV18 to TRBJ2-7; D ambiguous. This CDR3 contains 12 residues. Germline V gives CDR1 KGHSH, CDR2 LQKENI. The V end lost 5 bases, the J end lost 4 bases, and 9 bases lay between the germline ends. CDR3 protein: CASSSEAYEQYF. CDR3 coding DNA: TGTGCCAGCTCATCGGAAGCGTACGAGCAGTACTTC.

The CDR3 region has the DNA TGTGCCAGCATGTGGGCAGATGGTTATGGAAACACCATATATTTT. This gives the protein CASMWADGYGNTIYF. The chain employs TRBV6-5 and TRBJ1-3; D call uncertain. The CDR3 runs 15 residues. Germline lookup yields CDR1 MNHEY and CDR2 SVGAGI. With 7 bases removed from V and 3 bases from J, the gap between germline ends came to 16 bases.

V gene TRBV19 combines with J gene TRBJ2-5; D is perhaps TRBD2 (6 bases). The CDR3 runs 15 residues. The germline CDR1 and CDR2 sequences are LNHDA and SQIVND (reference sequence). V gave up 5 bases and J gave up 0 bases, with 13 bases separating them. CDR3 bases: TGTGCCAGTAGTCCTGGGGCGGGGCACCAAGAGACCCAGTACTTC. Translating it yields CASSPGAGHQETQYF.

The chain links TRBV28 to TRBJ1-5, with D perhaps matching TRBD1 (5 bases). In germline, CDR1 is MDHEN, CDR2 SYDVKM. The CDR3 extends over 18 amino acids. With 4 bases removed from V and 1 base from J, the gap between germline ends came to 20 bases. CDR3 bases: TGTGCCAGCAGTTCGGTGGTATTGAGGAGGGACAGCAATCAGCCCCAGCATTTT. It is translated as CASSSVVLRRDSNQPQHF.

This clone was counted a single time. The chain joins TRBV7-2 to TRBJ1-2; D unclear. Trimming pared 3 bases from V and 0 bases from J, leaving 11 bases between. The germline CDR1 and CDR2 sequences are SGHTA and FQGNSA. The CDR3 runs to 15 residues. The CDR3 spells CASSFFGKANYGYTF. CDR3 nucleotides: TGTGCCAGCAGCTTTTTCGGGAAGGCTAACTATGGCTACACCTTC.

This chain uses TRBV9 with TRBJ1-1, with D unclear. This CDR3 contains 13 residues. Germline lookup yields CDR1 SGDLS and CDR2 YYNGEE. The V end was cut by 4 bases, the J end by 4 bases, with 11 bases between. The CDR3: CASSYDLATEAFF. The CDR3 coding sequence is TGTGCCAGCAGCTACGACCTAGCCACTGAAGCTTTCTTT.